The present T cell receptor beta chain was sequenced within a study of T cells in localized non-small cell lung cancer. Broader study findings: Uninvolved neighboring lung showed the greatest T cell clonality, exceeding tumor.

CDR3 length: 14 amino acids. Germline V gene lookup returns CDR1 SGHDN and CDR2 FVKESK. V was trimmed by 4 bases and J by 2 bases, leaving 8 bases between them. Profiling relied on immunoSEQ multiplex PCR, and the TCRdb table lists in-frame clones only, not all of them. The sample yields some 7,700 clones, about 92% seen once. A note on this clone: Its antigen is undetermined.

This receptor was identified in a male donor at least 60 years old with stage II lung adenocarcinoma. This specimen consisted of peripheral blood mononuclear cells, obtained before any cancer treatment. The rearrangement joins TRBV14 to TRBJ2-2, with a possible D match to TRBD2 (6 bases). The CDR3 is CASSRDFNTGELFF. The CDR3 DNA is TGTGCCAGCAGCCGGGACTTTAACACCGGGGAGCTGTTTTTT.